The TCR beta chain under discussion was sequenced for a study of graft-versus-host responses after intestinal transplantation. Assay: immunoSEQ multiplex PCR; the TCRdb copy retains only in-frame clones and omits some. The table records tens of thousands of clones, about 95% of them present only once. The origin of this receptor is a human patient who received an intestinal transplant, so some T cells may come from the graft donor. The sample was PBMCs, taken 16 days after intestinal transplant.

The chain's CDR3 is CASSPTSGSFEQYF. The CDR3 nucleotides are TGTGCCAGCAGCCCGACTAGCGGGAGTTTCGAGCAGTACTTC. This rearrangement joins TRBV7-9 to TRBJ2-7, with TRBD2 matching over 12 bases. This CDR3 has 14 amino acids. Germline V gene data show CDR1 as SEHNR and CDR2 as FQNEAQ (reference sequence). V lost 5 bases and J lost 6; bases outside the gene matches: 5.